This entry lists 29 T cell receptor beta chains sequenced from one sample in a study of regulatory T cells in long-lasting Graves disease. Construction of the TCR beta libraries employed iRepertoire HTBI primers in conjunction with Arm-PCR of CDR3 regions. TCRdb re-called the multiplex PCR reads with MiXCR, one entry per CDR3 protein. The table shows 400,000 to 500,000 distinct CDR3 sequences, with about 15% occurring only once. Time point defined: newly diagnosed GD, antithyroid drugs for less than 3 months. PBMC-derived RNA was used for the TCR library. This same sample was also taken into another study, of T cells in Graves' hyperthyroidism and ophthalmopathy.

The specimen comprised peripheral blood mononuclear cells (PBMCs), sampled at new diagnosis, from a patient treated with antithyroid drugs. These receptors were collected from a woman younger than 30 with Graves disease.

Details on this clonotype: Relative to the germline gene, one junction end is altered; a read error may explain this. V gene TRBV6-5 combines with J gene TRBJ2-7; D ambiguous. In germline, CDR1 is MNHEY, CDR2 SVGAGI. There are 11 residues in the CDR3. In DNA form, the CDR3 reads TGTGCCGGCAGTAACCGTTACGAGCAGTACTTC. Translated: CAGSNRYEQYF.

The chain couples TRBV12-3 or TRBV12-4 to TRBJ1-1, with D possibly matching TRBD1 (6 bases). Trimming took 7 bases from V and 3 from J, leaving 21 bases between them. The CDR3 extends over 16 amino acids. The CDR3 region has the DNA TGTGCCAGCACCCCAGAGGGGGGCCTAAAACACACTGAAGCTTTCTTT. It encodes CASTPEGGLKHTEAFF.

This clonotype was detected ten times or more. This rearrangement joins TRBV6-1 to TRBJ1-1, with 10 bases matching TRBD1. Germline V gene sequence: CDR1 MNHNS, CDR2 SASEGT. The CDR3 length is 16 residues. V shed 6 bases and J 1 base; nucleotides not matched to a gene: 8. The CDR3 region has the DNA TGTGCCAGCAGGAAGATCGACAGGGGGCGGAACACTGAAGCTTTCTTT. Translating gives CASRKIDRGRNTEAFF.

This clonotype came up many times. This chain connects TRBV27 to TRBJ1-5, with TRBD1 matching 7 bases. Germline assignment: CDR1 MNHEY and CDR2 SMNVEV (reference sequence). With 6 bases clipped from V and 7 bases from J, the junction kept 3 bases outside the gene matches. The CDR3 spans 12 residues. The CDR3 region has the DNA TGTGCCAGCAGCCGACAGGGCCAGCCCCAGCATTTT. Protein sequence: CASSRQGQPQHF.

This chain links TRBV7-3 with TRBJ2-7; 13 nucleotides match TRBD2. CDR1 SGHTA and CDR2 FQGTGA come from the germline V gene. The CDR3 sequence is 16 residues long. J lost 7 bases, V lost 2 bases, and 8 bases had no gene match. CDR3 bases: TGTGCCAGCAGCTTAGGGGGACTAGCGGGATATGGTGAGCAGTACTTC. Encoded protein: CASSLGGLAGYGEQYF.

This clonotype was seen many times. This rearrangement joins TRBV7-2 to TRBJ1-5; D call uncertain. The CDR3 is 15 amino acids. Trimming took off 1 base at V and 5 bases at J, with 12 bases between the two ends. Germline loops: CDR1 SGHTA, CDR2 FQGNSA. The CDR3 loop reads CASSLGSWFDQPQHF. The CDR3 DNA is TGTGCCAGCAGCTTAGGGTCGTGGTTCGATCAGCCCCAGCATTTT.

The chain combines TRBV7-2 with TRBJ2-5; D not certain. Trimming pared 3 bases from V and 4 bases from J, leaving 9 bases between. CDR1 is SGHTA and CDR2 is FQGNSA in the germline V gene. The CDR3 runs to 13 residues. The CDR3 nucleotides are TGTGCCAGCAGCTTTCATAGTCTAGAGACCCAGTACTTC. It encodes CASSFHSLETQYF.

The rearrangement joins TRBV5-1 to TRBJ2-3; 8 bases match TRBD2. With 4 bases clipped from V and 4 bases from J, the junction kept 11 bases outside the gene matches. CDR1 is SGHRS, CDR2 YFSETQ, per germline. The length of the CDR3 is 16 residues. CDR3 sequence reads: CASSLARTSNPDTQYF. The CDR3 DNA reads TGCGCCAGCAGCCTGGCCCGGACTAGCAACCCAGATACGCAGTATTTT.

This clonotype has ten or more counts. This chain joins TRBV3-1 and TRBJ2-4, with D perhaps matching TRBD1 (6 bases). Deletions cut 1 base from V and 6 bases from J, with 10 bases between. Germline values: CDR1 LGHDT, CDR2 YNNKEL (reference sequence). This CDR3 region has 14 residues. The CDR3 is CASSQALQGNIQYF. The CDR3 region has the DNA TGTGCCAGCAGCCAAGCTTTACAGGGAAACATTCAGTACTTC.

The chain combines TRBV9 with TRBJ2-1; D call uncertain. The germline gives CDR1 SGDLS, CDR2 YYNGEE. The CDR3 consists of 13 residues. The germline V and J ends were trimmed by 4 bases and 5 bases, with 10 bases remaining between them. The CDR3 sequence: CASSKNLDNEQFF. Written as DNA, the CDR3 is TGTGCCAGCAGCAAAAATTTAGACAATGAGCAGTTCTTC.

This clonotype was detected many times. The V gene is TRBV12-3 or TRBV12-4, the J gene TRBJ2-1, with TRBD2 matching 9 bases. J was trimmed by 13 bases and V by 1 base; bases with no gene match: 11. The CDR3 is 15 amino acids. This CDR3 is CASSLVELAGEDQFF. The CDR3 DNA is TGTGCCAGCAGTTTAGTAGAATTAGCGGGAGAGGACCAGTTCTTC.

About this clonotype itself: A far larger clone is just one base off, so this is likely a read error. V usage is TRBV7-2 and J usage is TRBJ2-1, with TRBD1 matching 10 bases. The CDR3 sequence is 15 residues long. Germline CDR1 SGHTA, CDR2 FQGNSA. The CDR3 loop reads CANSLDRGLNNEQFF. The CDR3 DNA is TGTGCCAACAGCCTTGACAGGGGGCTAAACAATGAGCAGTTCTTC.

In DNA form, the CDR3 reads TGTGCCAGCAGTTTATTCGGACAGGGGAGGGAGACCCAGTACTTC. Its protein product is CASSLFGQGRETQYF. This chain joins TRBV12-3 or TRBV12-4 and TRBJ2-5, with TRBD1 matching over 9 bases. This CDR3 is 15 amino acids long. V was pared by 2 bases and J by 5 bases, with 6 bases of the junction left unmatched.

Only a few counts were recorded for this clonotype. V and J are TRBV19 and TRBJ2-1; possible D gene TRBD2, 5 bases. Germline CDR1 and CDR2: LNHDA and SQIVND (reference sequence). V dropped 6 bases and J dropped 5 bases, with 17 bases sitting between them. This CDR3 contains 15 residues. The CDR3 protein is CASSLRRGSDNEQFF. DNA for the CDR3: TGTGCCAGTAGCCTTCGTCGAGGGTCAGACAATGAGCAGTTCTTC. The complete variable domain, with remaining parts taken from reference TRBV19 and TRBJ2-1, reads DGGITQSPKYLFRKEGQNVTLSCEQNLNHDAMYWYRQDPGQGLRLIYYSQIVNDFQKGDIAEGYSVSREKKESFPLTVTSAQKNPTAFYLCASSLRRGSDNEQFFGPGTRLTVL.

This clonotype was seen ten or more times. The chain joins TRBV7-2 to TRBJ2-3; no definite D call. Germline V gene lookup returns CDR1 SGHTA and CDR2 FQGNSA. The ends were cut back, 1 base at V and 4 bases at J, with 3 bases in the middle. The CDR3 sequence is 12 residues long. The CDR3 DNA sequence: TGTGCCAGCAGCTTAGTCGCAGATACGCAGTATTTT. This encodes CASSLVADTQYF.

As to this clonotype: Since a much larger clone is just one base distant, this may be a read error. The rearrangement links TRBV6-2 or TRBV6-3 to TRBJ2-7; TRBD2 might be the D (6 bases). The CDR3 has 15 residues. Germline V gene data show CDR1 as MNHEY and CDR2 as SVGEGT. Trimming removed 2 bases from V and 4 bases from J, with 15 bases in between. The CDR3 nucleotides read TGTGCCAGCAGTTACGGCGCTAGCGTAACGTACGAGCAGTACTTC. Amino acids: CASSYGASVTYEQYF.

This chain joins TRBV29-1 and TRBJ2-7; D possibly corresponds to TRBD1 (6 bases). CDR3 length equals 15 residues. Germline values: CDR1 SQVTM, CDR2 ANQGSEA. V was shortened by 6 bases and J by 0 bases, with 18 bases between the two germline ends. The CDR3 DNA reads TGCAGCGTCGAGGGAGTCAGGGGAGACTCCTACGAGCAGTACTTC. Residues: CSVEGVRGDSYEQYF.

This clonotype occurred a few times. The chain carries TRBV28 and TRBJ2-2, with unresolved D. CDR1 and CDR2 (germline): MDHEN, SYDVKM. The CDR3 runs to 13 residues. Trimming took 7 bases from V and 3 from J, leaving 9 bases between them. The CDR3 loop is CASNPFDTGELFF. Written as DNA, the CDR3 is TGTGCCAGCAACCCCTTTGACACCGGGGAGCTGTTTTTT.

In this sample, this clonotype turned up many times. The rearrangement joins TRBV27 to TRBJ1-1, with D possibly being TRBD1 (6 bases). Germline CDR1 MNHEY, CDR2 SMNVEV (reference sequence). V was clipped by 3 bases and J by 6 bases, with 11 bases between them. This CDR3 region has 13 residues. CDR3 residues: CASSLVAGAEAFF. DNA for the CDR3: TGTGCCAGCAGTTTGGTTGCAGGGGCTGAAGCTTTCTTT.

This clonotype was counted many times. The rearrangement joins TRBV7-6 to TRBJ2-2, with 7 bases matching TRBD1. CDR1 and CDR2 from the germline V gene are SGHVS and FNYEAQ. This CDR3 region has 13 residues. V was clipped by 4 bases and J by 8 bases; unmatched bases: 4. CDR3 residues: CASSSAGGGELFF. The CDR3 region has the DNA TGTGCCAGCAGCTCCGCAGGGGGTGGGGAGCTGTTTTTT.

The V call is TRBV9, the J call TRBJ2-1, with a tentative D call TRBD2 (6 bases). There are 13 residues in the CDR3. The V end lost 3 bases, the J end lost 7 bases, and 11 bases lay between the germline ends. Germline CDR1 and CDR2: SGDLS and YYNGEE. DNA of the CDR3: TGTGCCAGCAGCGCCAGAAGCGGGAATGAGCAGTTCTTC. Translation: CASSARSGNEQFF.

The chain uses TRBV27 and TRBJ2-1, with TRBD1 identical over 8 bases. This CDR3 is built from 16 residues. CDR1 and CDR2 from the germline V gene are MNHEY and SMNVEV (reference sequence). V gave up 6 bases and J gave up 4 bases; unmatched junction bases: 11. The CDR3 DNA sequence: TGTGCCAGCAGCTATCTTCCGGGACAGGAGTACAATGAGCAGTTCTTC. As protein: CASSYLPGQEYNEQFF.

This clonotype was observed a handful of times. J is TRBJ1-3 and V is TRBV4-2; 8 positions match TRBD1. Germline V gives CDR1 LGHNA, CDR2 YNFKEQ. The V segment lost 4 bases and the J segment 0 bases; nucleotides outside the gene matches: 8. This CDR3 region has 17 residues. The CDR3 loop reads CASSPGQGINSGNTIYF. The CDR3 DNA follows: TGTGCCAGCAGCCCAGGACAGGGTATAAACTCTGGAAACACCATATATTTT.

This clonotype has only a few counts. The chain recombines TRBV15 with TRBJ2-1; D is unclear. Trimming took off 3 bases at V and 9 bases at J, with 12 bases between the two ends. CDR3 length equals 13 residues. CDR1 and CDR2 from the germline V gene are LNHNV and YYDKDF (reference sequence). The CDR3 coding sequence is TGTGCCACCAGCAGTTTTCGCGCGAGTGAGCAGTTCTTC. It codes for CATSSFRASEQFF.

The chain has TRBV9 and TRBJ1-3; 7 nucleotides agree with TRBD1. CDR3 length: 12 amino acids. V lost 7 bases, J lost 4 bases, and 2 bases stayed unmatched. Germline CDR1 SGDLS, CDR2 YYNGEE. This CDR3 is CASGQDGNTIYF. CDR3 coding DNA: TGTGCCAGCGGACAGGACGGAAACACCATATATTTT.

This chain links TRBV7-9 with TRBJ2-1; D not resolved. The CDR3 totals 13 residues. The germline V and J ends were trimmed by 6 bases and 8 bases, with 14 bases remaining between them. Germline values: CDR1 SEHNR, CDR2 FQNEAQ (reference sequence). The CDR3 sequence is CASSVPSGDEQFF. CDR3 bases: TGTGCCAGCAGTGTCCCTAGTGGCGATGAGCAGTTCTTC.

In its sample, this clonotype was seen once. With a much larger clone just one base away, this may be a read error. The chain couples TRBV30 to TRBJ1-2; 8 bases agree with TRBD1. V was clipped by 3 bases and J by 1 base; unmatched bases: 4. The CDR3 is made up of 14 amino acids. The germline V gene has CDR1 GTSNPN and CDR2 SVGIG (reference sequence). The CDR3 sequence is CAWSGQGSNYGYTF. The DNA of the CDR3 is TGTGCCTGGAGCGGACAGGGAAGTAACTATGGCTACACCTTC.

This clonotype was found a few times. V usage is TRBV28 and J usage is TRBJ1-5, with 7 bases that match TRBD1. V shed 8 bases, J shed 0 bases, and the junction held 19 bases outside the gene matches. Per germline, CDR1 MDHEN and CDR2 SYDVKM. This CDR3 region has 19 residues. CDR3 in amino acids: CASSTPTGTESYSNQPQHF. The DNA for the CDR3 is TGTGCCAGCTCTACCCCAACCGGGACAGAGAGTTATAGCAATCAGCCCCAGCATTTT.

The chain links TRBV6-1 to TRBJ1-2; TRBD1 matches at 9 bases. CDR3 size: 15 residues. Germline V gene data show CDR1 as MNHNS and CDR2 as SASEGT. The junction had 4 bases not matched to a gene; V was cut back by 0 bases and J by 5 bases. CDR3 sequence: CASSEAGTGRYGYTF. In DNA, the CDR3 is TGTGCCAGCAGTGAAGCAGGGACAGGGAGATATGGCTACACCTTC.